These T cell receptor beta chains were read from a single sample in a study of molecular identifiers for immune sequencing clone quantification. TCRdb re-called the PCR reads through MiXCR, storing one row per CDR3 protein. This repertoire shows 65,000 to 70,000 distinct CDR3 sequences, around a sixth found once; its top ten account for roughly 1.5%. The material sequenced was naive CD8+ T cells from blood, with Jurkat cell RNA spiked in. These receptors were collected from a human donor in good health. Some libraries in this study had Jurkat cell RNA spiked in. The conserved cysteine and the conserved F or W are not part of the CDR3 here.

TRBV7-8 ASSLEGRGEYEQY
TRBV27 ASSFTVAGGYTGELF
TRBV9 ASSDRAGTGRPEAF
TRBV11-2 ASSLDPGPVELF
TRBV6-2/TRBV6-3 ASSYWEGQPQH
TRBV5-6 ASSFGGAKNIQY
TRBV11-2 ASSPPYQQETQY
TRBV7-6 ASSRGAGYQETQY
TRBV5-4 ASSDRQAHEQY
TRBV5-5 ASSLARKGTEAF
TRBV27 ASSLRDSISGANVLT
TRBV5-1 ASGLAGRAPNNEQF
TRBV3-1 VSSQDLPGVPNQPQH
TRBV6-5 ASSYSGAPSTDTQY
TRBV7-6 ASSPRDFSYNEQF
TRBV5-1 ASSLAGLQWF
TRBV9 ASSGGGGISTGELF
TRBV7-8 ASSFPVRLAGRGDYEQY
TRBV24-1 ATSVQGATEAF
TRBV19 ASARSGSWGDTQY
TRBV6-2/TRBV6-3 ASRVLGLAPEQY
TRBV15 ATSRDWGQNNQPQH
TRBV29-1 SVPEGAGWQF
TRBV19 ASSPWDRNYEQY
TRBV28 ASSPSLRLAVTYERY
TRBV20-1 SARPLAGVWFEQY
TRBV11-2 ASSQSSGLAGGELF
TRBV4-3 ASSQDLGMGPENLVKELF
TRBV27 ASSLLGVEETQY
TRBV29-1 SVEDVTYEQF
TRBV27 ASSLQPGRASTDTQY
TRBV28 ASIERVYSNQPQH
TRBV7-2 ASRSPGLAGRNEQF
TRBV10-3 AISDSSSSYNEQF
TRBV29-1 SVLFPGYEQY
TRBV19 ASSIFAGRSYEQY
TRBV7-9 ASSYGTGPEAF
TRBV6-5 ASSPFGSITDTQY
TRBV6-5 ASSTGTASWKETQY
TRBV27 ASSLGVGANVLT
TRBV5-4 ASSPYRGADEQY
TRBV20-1 SATPRDRPYEQY
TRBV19 ASSDRGFTQY
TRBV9 ASSVSGSTYNEQF
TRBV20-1 SARDRFRTGITDTQY
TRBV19 ASSSSGYYEQY
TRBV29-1 SVGPTGVYGYT
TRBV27 ASSLSVPAGGPTNALDAQY
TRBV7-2 ASSLDRFSSTDTQY
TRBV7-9 ASSSTTRLLAKNIQY
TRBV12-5 ASGLDKRVAGANVLT
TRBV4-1 ASSRNQPQH
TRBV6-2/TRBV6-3 ASSSAWTGLYEQY
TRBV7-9 ASSLAAGDYHEQY
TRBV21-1 ASSKADRGLKDGANVLT
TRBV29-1 SVILAVTYEQY
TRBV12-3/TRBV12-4 ASSPGTAYGYT
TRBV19 ASSIDPGDRVESPLH
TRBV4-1 ASSPRQGRDEQY
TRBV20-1 SASPGTGAQPQH